This is a list of T cell receptor beta chains from one sample in a study of cytomegalovirus exposure and HLA in healthy donors. Assay: immunoSEQ multiplex PCR; the TCRdb copy retains only in-frame clones and omits some. This table has roughly 150,000 clones, 60% to 80% appearing once. Sample: PBMCs. These TCRs come from a male donor in good health and CMV-seronegative. CDR3s include the opening cysteine and the closing phenylalanine or tryptophan. D genes are given only for firm matches. Only part of the rows carry a size: once, few, many, or a class if the clone is expanded.

TRBJ2-5	TRBV5-1	-	-	11	CASSFGGEQYF	TGCGCCAGCAGCTTCGGTGGAGAGCAGTACTTC
TRBJ2-3	TRBV6-4	-	once	13	CASSATSTDTQYF	TGTGCCAGCAGTGCCACTAGCACAGATACGCAGTATTTT
TRBJ2-1	TRBV6-1	TRBD1	-	14	CASRGGTGVQAQFF	TGTGCCAGCAGGGGAGGGACAGGGGTCCAGGCGCAGTTCTTC
TRBJ2-5	TRBV7-8	-	-	15	CASSRRLNAQEAQYF	TGTGCCAGCAGCCGTCGGTTGAATGCCCAAGAGGCCCAGTACTTC
TRBJ2-1	TRBV19	TRBD2	-	15	CASRPGLAGAGEQFF	TGTGCCAGTAGACCGGGACTAGCGGGGGCCGGTGAGCAGTTCTTC
TRBJ1-1	TRBV9	-	-	18	CASSGGSRLNPFNTEAFF	TGTGCCAGCAGCGGGGGCAGCCGATTGAACCCTTTTAACACTGAAGCTTTCTTT
TRBJ2-3	TRBV5-1	TRBD1	-	15	CASFWTGVSTDTQYF	TGCGCCAGCTTTTGGACAGGAGTTAGCACAGATACGCAGTATTTT
TRBJ2-3	TRBV13	TRBD1	-	19	CASRKIAGTGVKNQDTQYF	TGTGCCAGCCGAAAGATTGCCGGGACAGGGGTAAAGAATCAGGATACGCAGTATTTT
TRBJ1-4	TRBV27	TRBD1	-	16	CASRLFLDREGEKLFF	TGTGCCAGCAGGTTATTTTTGGACAGGGAAGGAGAAAAACTGTTTTTT
TRBJ2-3	TRBV23-1	-	-	18	CASSQFTFGAGGTDTQYF	TGCGCCAGCAGTCAATTTACTTTTGGAGCAGGGGGCACAGATACGCAGTATTTT
TRBJ2-2	TRBV5-1	TRBD2	-	16	CASSLLAGSNTGELFF	TGCGCCAGCAGCCTCTTAGCGGGATCAAACACCGGGGAGCTGTTTTTT
TRBJ2-7	TRBV6-6	-	few	16	CASSYMTGRSSYEQYF	TGTGCCAGCAGTTACATGACCGGTCGGAGCTCCTACGAGCAGTACTTC
TRBJ1-2	TRBV6-5	-	-	13	CASSYGAPYGYTF	TGTGCCAGCAGTTATGGAGCCCCCTATGGCTACACCTTC
TRBJ1-2	TRBV18	-	-	14	CASSPFEQGIGYTF	TGTGCCAGCTCACCATTTGAGCAGGGAATTGGCTACACCTTC
TRBJ2-7	TRBV4-3	-	-	14	CASSQVEGRREQYF	TGCGCCAGCAGCCAAGTGGAGGGGAGGAGGGAGCAGTACTTC
TRBJ1-1	TRBV18	TRBD1	-	14	CASSQGQEGTEAFF	TGTGCCAGCTCACAGGGACAGGAGGGCACTGAAGCTTTCTTT
TRBJ2-7	TRBV2	TRBD2	-	12	CASLLAGIEQYF	TGTGCCAGCCTTCTAGCGGGAATCGAGCAGTACTTC
TRBJ1-1	TRBV10-2	-	-	11	CASSESTEAFF	TGCGCCAGCAGTGAGTCGACAGAAGCTTTCTTT
TRBJ1-4	TRBV21-1	-	once	15	CASSKITAFNEKLFF	TGTGCCAGCAGCAAAATAACTGCCTTTAATGAAAAACTGTTTTTT
TRBJ2-7	TRBV27	TRBD1	-	15	CASSSLGQGRNEQYF	TGTGCCAGCAGTTCCCTTGGACAGGGGAGGAACGAGCAGTACTTC
TRBJ2-5	TRBV7-2	TRBD2	-	14	CASGSGGPGETQYF	TGTGCCAGCGGTAGCGGGGGCCCAGGGGAGACCCAGTACTTC
TRBJ1-4	TRBV6-5	-	-	15	CASSYTRGKNEKLFF	TGTGCCAGCAGTTACACCAGGGGCAAGAATGAAAAACTGTTTTTT
TRBJ1-4	TRBV2	-	few	16	CASTKTILSTNEKLFF	TGTGCCAGCACCAAAACTATACTTTCAACTAATGAAAAACTGTTTTTT
TRBJ1-5	TRBV5-4	TRBD1	few	16	CASSGDTGGLHQPQHF	TGTGCCAGCAGCGGCGATACAGGGGGCCTTCATCAGCCCCAGCATTTT
TRBJ1-1	TRBV4-2	TRBD1	-	15	CASSNPGQGYTEAFF	TGTGCCAGCAGCAACCCGGGACAGGGGTACACTGAAGCTTTCTTT
TRBJ2-1	TRBV7-3	TRBD2	-	16	CASSPTGTSGMSEQFF	TGTGCCAGCAGCCCTACCGGGACTAGCGGGATGAGTGAGCAGTTCTTC
TRBJ2-2	TRBV30	-	-	15	CAWSVDVRRAGELFF	TGTGCCTGGAGTGTAGACGTACGGAGAGCCGGGGAGCTGTTTTTT
TRBJ2-1	TRBV19	-	-	16	CASTLSMGSSYNEQFF	TGTGCCAGTACCCTATCGATGGGGAGCTCCTACAATGAGCAGTTCTTC
TRBJ1-2	TRBV30	-	few	11	CAWSAGGGYTF	TGTGCCTGGAGTGCCGGTGGTGGCTACACCTTC
TRBJ2-2	TRBV7-9	TRBD1	-	17	CSSSRRGQGLNTGELFF	TGTTCCAGCAGCCGAAGGGGACAGGGACTGAACACCGGGGAGCTGTTTTTT
TRBJ1-2	TRBV4-3	-	-	15	CASSQDRRSGIGYTF	TGCGCCAGCAGCCAAGATAGGCGTTCGGGGATTGGCTACACCTTC
TRBJ1-2	TRBV25-1	-	-	15	CASSEAPGCSCGYTF	TGTGCCAGCAGTGAAGCGCCGGGTTGTTCTTGTGGCTACACCTTC
TRBJ1-2	TRBV7-9	-	-	13	CASSPTPFPEHTF	TGTGCCAGCAGCCCAACCCCCTTTCCAGAACACACCTTC
TRBJ1-2	TRBV4-3	-	few	15	CASSPAGALSLGYTF	TGCGCCAGCAGCCCCGCGGGGGCCTTGAGTCTTGGCTACACCTTC
TRBJ2-1	TRBV4-3	TRBD1	few	16	CASSQVTGGGTNEQFF	TGCGCCAGCAGCCAAGTGACAGGGGGTGGAACTAATGAGCAGTTCTTC
TRBJ1-1	TRBV5-1	-	-	15	CASSKTTGPNTEAFF	TGCGCCAGCAGCAAAACGACAGGACCGAACACTGAAGCTTTCTTT
TRBJ1-6	TRBV7-9	TRBD1	-	14	CASSRRDRWSPLHF	TGTGCCAGCAGCAGGAGGGACAGATGGTCACCCCTCCACTTT
TRBJ1-5	TRBV30	-	-	15	CAWSPTGLYGQPQHF	TGTGCCTGGAGCCCGACCGGACTTTACGGTCAGCCCCAGCATTTT
TRBJ2-2	TRBV10-3	TRBD1	-	14	CATGSTGGSGELFF	TGTGCCACAGGGTCGACAGGGGGCTCCGGGGAGCTGTTTTTT
TRBJ1-5	TRBV19	TRBD1	once	13	CATLQGAHQPQHF	TGTGCCACCTTACAGGGGGCACATCAGCCCCAGCACTTT
TRBJ2-2	TRBV6-6	-	-	15	CASSPRLLGTGELFF	TGTGCCAGCAGTCCTAGGCTATTAGGCACCGGGGAGCTGTTTTTT
TRBJ1-2	TRBV27	TRBD1	-	17	CASSLSGTGGSGYGYTF	TGTGCCAGCAGTCTCTCCGGGACAGGGGGCTCGGGCTATGGCTACACCTTC
TRBJ2-7	TRBV6-5	-	-	14	CASSEFGGSYEQYF	TGTGCCAGCAGTGAATTCGGCGGTTCCTACGAGCAGTACTTC
TRBJ1-2	TRBV7-2	-	-	12	CASSFSRIGYTF	TGTGCCAGCAGCTTTTCGCGTATTGGCTACACCTTC
TRBJ2-1	TRBV7-8	TRBD2	once	18	CASLEGLAGGMNYNEQFF	TGTGCCAGCTTGGAAGGACTAGCGGGAGGAATGAACTACAATGAGCAGTTCTTC
TRBJ2-5	TRBV10-3	TRBD2	-	15	CAITKSGGPWETQYF	TGTGCTATCACTAAATCGGGAGGGCCGTGGGAGACCCAGTACTTC
TRBJ1-1	TRBV7-9	TRBD1	-	14	CSSSYTGVSGEAFF	TGTTCCAGCAGCTACACAGGGGTTTCAGGTGAAGCTTTCTTT
TRBJ1-2	TRBV21-1	-	-	18	CASSPQGLRGRSLKVDTF	TGTGCCAGCAGCCCCCAAGGGCTAAGGGGGCGGTCTTTGAAGGTCGACACCTTC
TRBJ2-7	TRBV5-6	TRBD1	-	14	CASSSGGTSYEQYF	TGTGCCAGCAGCTCAGGGGGCACCTCCTACGAGCAGTACTTC
TRBJ1-2	TRBV5-5	TRBD1	-	16	CASSADRVPLNYGYTF	TGTGCCAGCAGCGCCGACAGGGTGCCTCTCAACTATGGCTACACCTTC
TRBJ1-2	TRBV6-1	-	-	14	CASRAPGARGGYTF	TGTGCCAGCAGGGCACCAGGGGCTAGGGGTGGCTACACCTTC
TRBJ2-7	TRBV9	TRBD1	-	17	CASSVAPSGQGAHEQYF	TGTGCCAGCAGCGTAGCTCCTTCCGGACAGGGGGCTCACGAGCAGTACTTC
TRBJ1-4	TRBV7-9	-	-	17	CASSPLDRGTTNEKLFF	TGTGCCAGCAGCCCCCTGGACCGGGGAACAACTAATGAAAAACTGTTTTTT
TRBJ2-2	TRBV30	-	once	18	CAWTPRWLVGDGTGELFF	TGTGCCTGGACCCCGCGGTGGCTAGTGGGAGACGGGACCGGGGAGCTGTTTTTT